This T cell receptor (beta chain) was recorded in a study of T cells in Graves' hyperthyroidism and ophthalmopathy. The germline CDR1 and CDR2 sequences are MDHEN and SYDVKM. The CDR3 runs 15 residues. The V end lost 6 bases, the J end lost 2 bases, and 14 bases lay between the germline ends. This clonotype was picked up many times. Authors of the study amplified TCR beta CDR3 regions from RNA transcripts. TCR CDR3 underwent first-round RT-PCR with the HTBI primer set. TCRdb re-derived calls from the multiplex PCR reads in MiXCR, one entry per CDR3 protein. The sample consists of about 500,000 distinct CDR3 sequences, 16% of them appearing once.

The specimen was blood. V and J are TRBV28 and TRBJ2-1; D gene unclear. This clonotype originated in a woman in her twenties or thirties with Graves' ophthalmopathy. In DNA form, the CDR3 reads TGTGCCAGCAGCTTTTTAGTAGGGACCTACAATGAGCAGTTCTTC. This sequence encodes CASSFLVGTYNEQFF.